The next 10 T cell receptor beta chains were all read from a single sample in a study of T-cell memory formation after mild COVID-19. A single record per CDR3 protein comes from TCRdb applying MiXCR to the 5' RACE reads. The table includes over 300,000 distinct CDR3 sequences, under 25% detected once. The sample taken for sequencing was PBMCs or a T cell subset sorted from them (not recorded which). All receptors derive from a man between 18 and 35 years old who had mild COVID-19 (a few samples of this study predate the infection). Cell type and time point are not known.

This clonotype was found a few times. The chain recombines TRBV4-3 with TRBJ2-2, with D tentatively TRBD1 or TRBD2 (6 bases each). Deletions cut 0 bases from V and 3 bases from J, with 14 bases between. The CDR3 has 17 residues. Germline V CDR1 and CDR2: LGHNA, YSLEER. CDR3 sequence (DNA): TGCGCCAGCAGCCAAGAAAGTCCTAGGGGGGACACCGGGGAGCTGTTTTTT. Its translation is CASSQESPRGDTGELFF.

This clonotype was recorded a few times. The chain links TRBV9 to TRBJ2-2; D might be TRBD2 (5 bases). Trimming took off 4 bases at V and 4 bases at J, with 17 bases between the two ends. Germline lookup yields CDR1 SGDLS and CDR2 YYNGEE. This CDR3 contains 16 residues. Here the CDR3 reads CASSPRAGAGTGELFF. CDR3 in DNA: TGTGCCAGCAGCCCCCGCGCGGGTGCGGGCACCGGGGAGCTGTTTTTT.

The V call is TRBV9, the J call TRBJ2-5, with unresolved D. The CDR3 length is 15 residues. Germline CDR1 SGDLS, CDR2 YYNGEE. Trimming shortened V by 4 bases and J by 4 bases, and 17 bases separated the two germline ends. In DNA, the CDR3 is TGTGCCAGCAGCCACTCCGCGGAGAACGGAGAGACCCAGTACTTC. It translates to CASSHSAENGETQYF.

This clonotype was found a few times. The genes are TRBV5-1 and TRBJ2-2; 7 nucleotides align to TRBD1. The germline CDR1 and CDR2 sequences are SGHRS and YFSETQ. Trimming removed 7 bases from V and 3 bases from J; junction bases left unmatched: 3. The CDR3 sequence is 13 residues long. CDR3 region: CASDRDYTGELFF. CDR3 nucleotides: TGCGCCAGCGACAGGGATTACACCGGGGAGCTGTTTTTT.

The table lists this clonotype with a count of one. This chain links TRBV7-2 with TRBJ2-7; D may match TRBD1 or TRBD2 (6 bases each). Germline CDR1 reads SGHTA; CDR2 reads FQGNSA. V was cut by 4 bases and J by 6 bases, with 16 bases left in between. The length of the CDR3 is 14 residues. CDR3 sequence reads: CASSSVGWGAEQYF. In DNA, the CDR3 is TGTGCCAGCAGCTCCGTGGGGTGGGGGGCCGAGCAGTACTTC. Supplemented by reference TRBV7-2 and TRBJ2-7, the full variable domain reads GAGVSQSPSNKVTEKGKDVELRCDPISGHTALYWYRQSLGQGLEFLIYFQGNSAPDKSGLPSDRFSAERTGGSVSTLTIQRTQQEDSAVYLCASSSVGWGAEQYFGPGTRLTVT.

Remarks on this clonotype: Given a much more abundant clone one base away, this may be a read error. This sequence joins TRBV20-1 and TRBJ2-3; D is ambiguous. CDR3 size: 13 residues. Germline V gene sequence: CDR1 DFQATT, CDR2 SNEGSKA (reference sequence). As DNA, the CDR3 is TGCAGTGCTAGCGCCGTCCTCACAGATACGAAGTATTTT. Protein sequence: CSASAVLTDTKYF.

The sample holds a few counts of this clonotype. The chain carries TRBV5-6 and TRBJ1-5, with a tentative D call TRBD1 (5 bases). Trimming stripped 3 bases from V and 6 bases from J, with 7 bases between. Germline CDR1 SGHDT, CDR2 YYEEEE. This CDR3 contains 12 residues. In DNA form, the CDR3 reads TGTGCCAGCAGCTACGGGGGTCAGCCCCAGCATTTT. Translated: CASSYGGQPQHF.

V usage is TRBV6-2 or TRBV6-3 and J usage is TRBJ1-1; a weak D match, TRBD1 (5 bases). CDR3 size: 14 residues. Trimming removed 8 bases at V and 5 bases at J, with 18 bases between. Germline V gene data show CDR1 as MNHEY and CDR2 as SVGEGT. DNA for the CDR3: TGTGCCAGCCATTACCAGGGTTATCGGACTGAAGCTTTCTTT. Translated, it gives CASHYQGYRTEAFF.

The V and J genes are TRBV5-1 and TRBJ2-2, with TRBD1 identical over 8 bases. Germline CDR1 and CDR2: SGHRS and YFSETQ. The CDR3 has 16 residues. J was trimmed by 3 bases and V by 2 bases; bases with no gene match: 6. The CDR3 sequence is CASSFRGRTYTGELFF. The CDR3 DNA is TGCGCCAGCAGCTTCAGGGGGCGAACGTACACCGGGGAGCTGTTTTTT.

The gene calls are TRBV5-1 and TRBJ2-3, with 14 positions matching TRBD2. Unmatched junction bases numbered 3, after V lost 7 bases and J lost 5 bases. This CDR3 has 14 residues. In germline, CDR1 is SGHRS, CDR2 YFSETQ. In DNA form, the CDR3 reads TGCGCCAGCGCGGGACTAGCGGGGGAAGATACGCAGTATTTT. It translates to CASAGLAGEDTQYF.